A selection of T cell receptor beta chains follows, all from one sample in a study of blood T cell repertoires in COVID-19. Method: immunoSEQ multiplex PCR; TCRdb's copy keeps in-frame clones and lacks some. The sample lists roughly 260,000 clones; 83% were seen once. Source material: PBMCs or T cells enriched from blood (not recorded which). The receptors were sampled from a woman in her thirties or forties who had been exposed to COVID-19. The CDR3 runs from the conserved cysteine through the conserved F or W. D genes are given only for firm matches. The size of a clone is reported for some rows only, either as once, few or many, or as a class for expanded clones.

J gene	D gene	V gene	clone size	CDR3 protein	CDR3 DNA
TRBJ1-2	NA	TRBV19	NA	CASSTTGHGYTF	TGTGCCAGTAGTACGACAGGCCATGGCTACACCTTC
TRBJ2-2	NA	TRBV29-1	NA	CSVVGGPGTGELFF	TGCAGCGTCGTCGGAGGGCCCGGCACCGGGGAGCTGTTTTTT
TRBJ2-5	TRBD2	TRBV28	NA	CASSSQTSGGIRETQYF	TGTGCCAGCAGTTCCCAGACTAGCGGGGGGATCCGGGAGACCCAGTACTTC
TRBJ2-1	TRBD1	TRBV6-5	NA	CASSSGTGIDEQFF	TGTGCCAGCAGTTCCGGGACAGGGATCGATGAGCAGTTCTTC
TRBJ1-6	TRBD1	TRBV18	NA	CASSRDRVDSPLHF	TGTGCCAGCTCACGGGACAGGGTTGACTCACCCCTCCACTTT
TRBJ1-6	TRBD1	TRBV10-3	once	CAIGGTVDNSPLHF	TGTGCCATCGGGGGGACAGTAGATAATTCACCCCTCCACTTT
TRBJ1-5	NA	TRBV7-8	NA	CASRPQGRIELGPQHF	TGTGCCAGCAGGCCCCAGGGCCGGATAGAATTAGGGCCCCAGCATTTT
TRBJ2-5	NA	TRBV21-1	NA	CASSDGLAGGETQYF	TGTGCCAGCAGCGACGGACTAGCGGGGGGTGAGACCCAGTACTTC
TRBJ2-5	NA	TRBV3-1/TRBV3-2	few	CASRNSGQETQYF	TGTGCCAGCCGCAACAGCGGCCAAGAGACCCAGTACTTC
TRBJ1-5	TRBD1	TRBV7-9	NA	CASSRPEGGGQPQHF	TGTGCCAGCAGCCGCCCTGAAGGGGGCGGGCAGCCCCAGCATTTT
TRBJ2-1	TRBD2	TRBV24-1	NA	CATSDGGGRNEQFF	TGTGCCACCAGTGACGGGGGCGGGAGGAATGAGCAGTTCTTC
TRBJ1-1	NA	TRBV29-1	NA	CSVAFFGTEAFF	TGCAGCGTAGCCTTTTTCGGCACTGAAGCTTTCTTT
TRBJ1-5	NA	TRBV7-8	NA	CASSPAWGRGSNQPQHF	TGTGCCAGCAGCCCTGCCTGGGGGCGAGGGAGCAATCAGCCCCAGCATTTT
TRBJ1-4	TRBD1	TRBV7-2	NA	CASSYPTGGGEKLFF	TGTGCCAGCAGCTACCCGACAGGGGGTGGGGAAAAACTGTTTTTT
TRBJ1-2	NA	TRBV5-6	NA	CASSLDRGYTF	TGTGCCAGCAGCTTGGATCGGGGCTACACCTTC
TRBJ2-3	NA	TRBV7-9	NA	CASSPLLGLSTDTQYF	TGTGCCAGCAGTCCTCTTTTGGGACTTAGCACAGATACGCAGTATTTT
TRBJ1-1	TRBD1	TRBV11-1	NA	CASSSGQGAFF	TGTGCCAGCAGCTCCGGACAGGGGGCTTTCTTT
TRBJ1-2	NA	TRBV27	NA	CASSLNLAKNYGYTF	TGTGCCAGCAGTTTAAATCTGGCCAAAAATTATGGCTACACCTTC
TRBJ2-1	TRBD2	TRBV4-1	NA	CASSYSGGAQDEQFF	TGCGCCAGCAGCTATAGCGGGGGGGCCCAGGATGAGCAGTTCTTC
TRBJ1-3	NA	TRBV5-5	NA	CASSFREGIARNTIYF	TGTGCCAGCAGCTTTCGGGAGGGGATAGCCAGAAACACCATATATTTT
TRBJ2-3	TRBD1	TRBV7-3	NA	CASSLTGDRGDTQYF	TGTGCCAGCAGCTTAACGGGGGACAGGGGAGATACGCAGTATTTT
TRBJ2-1	TRBD2	TRBV7-3	NA	CASSVGTGGSYNEQFF	TGTGCCAGCAGCGTCGGCACGGGGGGCTCCTACAATGAGCAGTTCTTC
TRBJ2-5	NA	TRBV11-2	once	CASSLWTEETQYF	TGTGCCAGCAGCTTATGGACAGAAGAGACCCAGTACTTC
TRBJ2-1	TRBD1	TRBV7-2	NA	CASSPDRGEYNEQFF	TGTGCCAGCAGCCCGGACAGGGGGGAGTACAATGAGCAGTTCTTC
TRBJ2-5	TRBD2	TRBV6-6	NA	CASSRGTTPPKETQYF	TGTGCCAGCAGTCGCGGGACTACCCCACCGAAGGAGACCCAGTACTTC
TRBJ1-6	TRBD1	TRBV3-1/TRBV3-2	NA	CASSRGTGNNSPLHF	TGTGCCAGCAGTCGGGGGACAGGAAATAATTCACCCCTCCACTTT
TRBJ2-7	TRBD1	TRBV7-9	NA	CASSWTGGPISPYEQYF	TGTGCCAGCAGCTGGACAGGGGGCCCAATTAGTCCCTACGAGCAGTACTTC
TRBJ2-3	NA	TRBV7-2	NA	CASSLALAQDTQYF	TGTGCCAGCAGCTTAGCACTAGCCCAAGATACGCAGTATTTT
TRBJ1-5	TRBD1	TRBV7-8	NA	CASSLEGALVNQPQHF	TGTGCCAGCAGCTTAGAGGGGGCGCTTGTCAATCAGCCCCAGCATTTT
TRBJ2-7	TRBD1	TRBV18	NA	CASSPVKSGQGLSYEQYF	TGTGCCAGCTCACCAGTTAAGTCAGGACAGGGGCTATCCTACGAGCAGTACTTC
TRBJ1-1	TRBD1	TRBV5-5	NA	CASSYDRDTEAFF	TGTGCCAGCAGCTACGACAGGGACACTGAAGCTTTCTTT
TRBJ1-1	NA	TRBV7-2	NA	CASSLGRGNTEAFF	TGTGCCAGCAGCTTAGGCAGGGGGAACACTGAAGCTTTCTTT
TRBJ1-6	TRBD1	TRBV3-1/TRBV3-2	NA	CASSPRTGQSPLHF	TGTGCCAGCAGCCCGAGGACAGGGCAATCACCCCTCCACTTT
TRBJ2-5	NA	TRBV7-2	once	CASTSLEGETQYF	TGTGCCAGCACCTCGTTGGAGGGAGAGACCCAGTACTTC
TRBJ2-1	TRBD2	TRBV19	NA	CASKSPSGDYNEQFF	TGTGCCAGTAAGTCTCCGAGCGGGGACTACAATGAGCAGTTCTTC
TRBJ1-5	NA	TRBV2	NA	CASSDGDQPQHF	TGTGCCAGCAGTGACGGGGATCAGCCCCAGCATTTT
TRBJ2-5	NA	TRBV5-1	NA	CASSLDAGRYQETQYF	TGCGCCAGCAGCTTGGACGCGGGGAGATACCAAGAGACCCAGTACTTC
TRBJ1-2	TRBD1	TRBV6-5	once	CASRPPGQVTYGYTF	TGTGCCAGCCGACCCCCGGGACAGGTTACTTATGGCTACACCTTC
TRBJ2-7	TRBD2	TRBV4-2	NA	CASSQDLFLAGIYEQYF	TGTGCCAGCAGCCAAGATCTTTTCCTAGCGGGAATCTACGAGCAGTACTTC
TRBJ1-1	TRBD1	TRBV6-5	NA	CASTLGQGDTEAFF	TGTGCCAGCACTTTGGGACAGGGGGACACTGAAGCTTTCTTT
TRBJ2-3	TRBD2	TRBV7-8	once	CASSLSWVVQLAGPTDTQYF	TGTGCCAGCAGCCTTTCTTGGGTGGTTCAACTAGCGGGGCCCACAGATACGCAGTATTTT
TRBJ2-2	NA	TRBV27	NA	CASSRGFPNTGELFF	TGTGCCAGCAGTAGGGGCTTCCCGAACACCGGGGAGCTGTTTTTT
TRBJ2-7	NA	TRBV4-1	few	CASSPRTEFYEQYF	TGCGCCAGCAGCCCACGGACAGAATTCTACGAGCAGTACTTC
TRBJ1-2	NA	TRBV9	NA	CASSAGGHQGGYTF	TGTGCCAGCAGCGCCGGCGGACACCAGGGTGGCTACACCTTC
TRBJ2-7	TRBD2	TRBV27	NA	CASSSLAGGPWEQYF	TGTGCCAGCAGTTCTTTAGCGGGGGGGCCGTGGGAGCAGTACTTC
TRBJ1-5	NA	TRBV7-6	NA	CASSLGRWGQDQPQHF	TGTGCCAGCAGCTTAGGGAGGTGGGGACAAGATCAGCCCCAGCATTTT
TRBJ1-2	NA	TRBV2	NA	CASKIDINYGYTF	TGTGCCAGCAAGATCGACATAAACTATGGCTACACCTTC
TRBJ2-2	TRBD2	TRBV7-7	NA	CASSSSFGGTGELFF	TGTGCCAGCAGCTCATCTTTCGGGGGGACCGGGGAGCTGTTTTTT
TRBJ1-5	NA	TRBV30	NA	CAWALEANQPQHF	TGTGCCTGGGCCCTTGAGGCAAATCAGCCCCAGCATTTT
TRBJ1-4	NA	TRBV18	NA	CASSPLRGFATNEKLFF	TGTGCCAGCTCACCTCTCAGGGGTTTTGCAACTAATGAAAAACTGTTTTTT
TRBJ2-3	NA	TRBV28	NA	CASPGASTDTQYF	TGTGCCAGCCCAGGTGCTAGCACAGATACGCAGTATTTT